One and the same sample provided the 13 T cell receptor beta chains below, sequenced in a study of cytomegalovirus exposure and HLA in healthy donors. The PCR ran on 60 Vbeta and 13 Jbeta primers. Repertoires were generated with immunoSEQ multiplex PCR, while TCRdb's copy carries only in-frame clones and drops some. The sample consists of 250,000 or so clones, over 90% of them appearing once. Input material: PBMCs. All receptors come from a girl aged 2-15 years in good health and CMV-seronegative.

In this sample, this clone turned up a few times. The J gene is TRBJ2-3, the V gene TRBV30, with 7 bases matching TRBD2. The CDR3 is 14 residues long. Losses at the gene ends were 0 bases for V and 6 bases for J; bases not matched to a gene: 6. Germline V gene lookup returns CDR1 GTSNPN and CDR2 SVGIG (reference sequence). The CDR3 DNA reads as TGTGCCTGGAGTGTACTGGGGGGGGTTGATACGCAGTATTTT. Translated, it gives CAWSVLGGVDTQYF.

The chain employs TRBV7-9 and TRBJ2-3; 10 bases match TRBD2. This CDR3 has 17 amino acids. CDR1 is SEHNR and CDR2 is FQNEAQ in the germline V gene (reference sequence). The V gene end was trimmed by 5 bases and the J gene end by 3 bases; junction bases not matched to a gene: 11. CDR3 nucleotide sequence: TGTGCCAGCAGCCCATACGGTAGCGGGGGGCGTACAGATACGCAGTATTTT. Its protein product is CASSPYGSGGRTDTQYF.

V is TRBV7-9 and J is TRBJ2-7; D possibly corresponds to TRBD2 (6 bases). The CDR3 totals 17 residues. V was trimmed by 6 bases and J by 5 bases, leaving 26 bases between them. CDR1 is SEHNR, CDR2 FQNEAQ, per germline (reference sequence). CDR3 in DNA: TGTGCCAGCAGACTAGGGAGTGGAGCGGGCGAGCCCCACGAGCAGTACTTC. Translating it yields CASRLGSGAGEPHEQYF.

The rearrangement joins TRBV6-5 to TRBJ1-1; 8 bases are a match to TRBD1. V shed 2 bases, J shed 8 bases, and the junction held 1 base outside the gene matches. Per germline, CDR1 MNHEY and CDR2 SVGAGI. The CDR3 length is 12 residues. Here the CDR3 reads CASSYGTGEAFF. Written as DNA, the CDR3 is TGTGCCAGCAGTTACGGGACAGGCGAAGCTTTCTTT.

The V and J genes are TRBV9 and TRBJ2-7, with 7 bases identical to TRBD2. This CDR3 is built from 14 residues. V lost 4 bases, J lost 2 bases, and 6 bases stayed unmatched. The germline gives CDR1 SGDLS, CDR2 YYNGEE. Here the CDR3 reads CASSPGGSPYEQYF. The CDR3 DNA sequence: TGTGCCAGCAGCCCCGGGGGGTCCCCCTACGAGCAGTACTTC. The full variable domain, completed using reference TRBV9 and TRBJ2-7, is DSGVTQTPKHLITATGQRVTLRCSPRSGDLSVYWYQQSLDQGLQFLIQYYNGEERAKGNILERFSAQQFPDLHSELNLSSLELGDSALYFCASSPGGSPYEQYFGPGTRLTVT.

This clone was seen a single time. This sequence joins TRBV11-2 and TRBJ1-1; a weak D match, TRBD1 (5 bases). The germline V gene has CDR1 SGHAT and CDR2 FQNNGV. V lost 1 base and J 7 bases, leaving 13 bases between the germline ends. This CDR3 region has 14 residues. CDR3 DNA: TGTGCCAGCAGCTTAGCGGGGGGTGGTGTTGAAGCTTTCTTT. It is translated as CASSLAGGGVEAFF.

The chain uses TRBV9 and TRBJ2-1, with D maybe TRBD2 (5 bases). Between the trimmed V and J ends, which lost 0 bases and 6 bases, there was a span of 7 bases. Germline CDR1 reads SGDLS; CDR2 reads YYNGEE. The CDR3 loop spans 13 amino acids. CDR3 bases: TGTGCCAGCAGCGTAGCTAGCCGCAATGAGCAGTTCTTC. It encodes CASSVASRNEQFF.

This chain connects TRBV29-1 to TRBJ2-5, with 11 nucleotides matching TRBD1. The DNA end is a closer match to TRBJ2-7, so the J assignment may be wrong. CDR1 is SQVTM and CDR2 is ANQGSEA in the germline V gene. CDR3 size: 12 residues. CDR3 amino acids: CSAGDRGDEQYF. In DNA, the CDR3 is TGCAGCGCCGGGGACAGGGGGGACGAGCAGTACTTC.

The count of this clone is one. The V call is TRBV19, the J call TRBJ1-2; TRBD1 matches at 7 bases. This CDR3 spans 14 amino acids. Unmatched junction bases numbered 4, after V lost 2 bases and J lost 4 bases. The germline V gene encodes CDR1 LNHDA and CDR2 SQIVND (reference sequence). Here the CDR3 DNA reads TGTGCCAGTAGTATACCTCCAGGGGGCTATGGCTACACCTTC. This translates into CASSIPPGGYGYTF. Combining the CDR3 with reference TRBV19 and TRBJ1-2 gives the whole variable domain DGGITQSPKYLFRKEGQNVTLSCEQNLNHDAMYWYRQDPGQGLRLIYYSQIVNDFQKGDIAEGYSVSREKKESFPLTVTSAQKNPTAFYLCASSIPPGGYGYTFGSGTRLTVV.

J is TRBJ1-4 and V is TRBV27, with D perhaps TRBD1 (5 bases). The germline V gene has CDR1 MNHEY and CDR2 SMNVEV (reference sequence). Between the trimmed V and J ends, which lost 3 bases and 8 bases, there was a span of 7 bases. This CDR3 contains 12 residues. The CDR3: CASSFGGEKLFF. Here the CDR3 DNA reads TGTGCCAGCAGTTTCGGGGGGGAAAAACTGTTTTTT.

The V call is TRBV9, the J call TRBJ1-3, with D tentatively TRBD1 (6 bases). Deletions cut 0 bases from V and 0 bases from J, with 19 bases between. CDR1 is SGDLS, CDR2 YYNGEE, per germline. The CDR3 runs to 19 residues. CDR3 sequence (DNA): TGTGCCAGCAGCGTAGCTGATGGGGGCCAGCCGAGCTCTGGAAACACCATATATTTT. Its translation: CASSVADGGQPSSGNTIYF.

This clone was detected a few times. V gene TRBV5-4 combines with J gene TRBJ2-2, with 9 positions matching TRBD2. The CDR3 has 17 residues. Germline trimming cut 5 bases from V and 3 bases from J; bases unmatched to any gene: 11. CDR1 and CDR2 from the germline V gene are SGHNT and YYREEE (reference sequence). In nucleotides, the CDR3 is TGTGCCAGCAGTTCCGGGGCAGCGGGGGGAGACACCGGGGAGCTGTTTTTT. It codes for CASSSGAAGGDTGELFF.

V is TRBV6-1 and J is TRBJ2-1, with D uncertain. V lost 2 bases and J lost 12, with 14 bases in between. Germline V CDR1 and CDR2: MNHNS, SASEGT. The CDR3 length is 13 residues. The CDR3 bases are TGTGCCAGCAGTGAACCGGAACTACTTGGGCAGTTCTTC. It translates to CASSEPELLGQFF.